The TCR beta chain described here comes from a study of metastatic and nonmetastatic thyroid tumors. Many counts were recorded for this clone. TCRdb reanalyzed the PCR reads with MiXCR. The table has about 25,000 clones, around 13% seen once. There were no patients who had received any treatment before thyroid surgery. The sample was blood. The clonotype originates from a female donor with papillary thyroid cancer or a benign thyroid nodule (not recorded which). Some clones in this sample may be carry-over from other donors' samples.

CDR3 nucleotide sequence: TGCAGTGCTAGAGATAGTACACAGGGAGGTGGGGCCCTCCACTTT. This encodes CSARDSTQGGGALHF. V is TRBV20-1 and J is TRBJ1-6, with D possibly TRBD1 on 6 matching bases. CDR3 size: 15 residues. In germline, CDR1 is DFQATT, CDR2 SNEGSKA (reference sequence). The V and J ends lost 0 bases and 14 bases respectively, with 20 bases between them.